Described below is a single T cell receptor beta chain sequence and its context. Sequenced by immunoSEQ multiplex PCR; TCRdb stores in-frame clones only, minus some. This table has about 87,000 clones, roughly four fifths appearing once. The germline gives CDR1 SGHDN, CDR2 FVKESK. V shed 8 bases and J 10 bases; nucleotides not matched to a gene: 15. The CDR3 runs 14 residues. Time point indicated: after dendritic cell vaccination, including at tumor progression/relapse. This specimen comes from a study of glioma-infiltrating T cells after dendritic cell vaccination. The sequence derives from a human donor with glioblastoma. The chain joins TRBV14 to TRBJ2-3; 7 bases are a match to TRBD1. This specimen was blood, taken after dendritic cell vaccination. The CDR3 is CASSPTRDRVAQYF. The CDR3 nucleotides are TGTGCCAGCTCCCCGACCCGAGACAGGGTGGCGCAGTATTTT.